This passage covers 26 T cell receptor beta chains from one sample sequenced in a study of metastatic and nonmetastatic thyroid tumors (dated by TCRdb to between 2020 and 2021). Library construction relied on PCR. This sample was sequenced with an Illumina HiSeq 4000. Through fastp at Q25 and MiXCR, TCRdb rebuilt clones from the public reads, retaining in-frame beta chains. The sample includes 25,000 to 30,000 clones, with roughly 23% observed a single time. The leading ten clones occupy 13% to 15% of the sample. No patient had received any treatment before thyroid surgery. The sequenced sample consisted of blood. The receptors were gathered from a female donor with papillary thyroid cancer or a benign thyroid nodule (not recorded which). Some clones in this sample may be carry-over from other donors' samples.

This clone showed up just a few times. The chain uses TRBV12-3 or TRBV12-4 and TRBJ2-7, with TRBD1 matching over 7 bases. This CDR3 region has 13 residues. J was trimmed by 7 bases and V by 5 bases; bases with no gene match: 8. CDR3 sequence: CASSLDREREQYF. CDR3 nucleotide sequence: TGTGCCAGCAGTCTCGACAGGGAGAGGGAGCAGTACTTC.

The V call is TRBV19, the J call TRBJ1-1; a possible D gene is TRBD1 (5 bases). Looked up from germline, CDR1 is LNHDA and CDR2 is SQIVND (reference sequence). Trimming removed 10 bases from V and 1 base from J, with 16 bases in between. The CDR3 totals 14 residues. This chain's CDR3 is CATLPGRGNTEAFF. Here the CDR3 DNA reads TGTGCCACCCTACCGGGACGGGGGAACACTGAAGCTTTCTTT.

This clone appeared once. This chain uses TRBV4-1 with TRBJ2-7; TRBD1 matches 7 bases. V lost 1 base and J lost 3; bases outside the gene matches: 6. Germline V gene sequence: CDR1 MGHRA, CDR2 YSYEKL. The CDR3 covers 15 residues. The CDR3 DNA follows: TGCGCCAGCAGCCAAGTTAATTGGGACAGCTACGAGCAGTACTTC. It yields the protein CASSQVNWDSYEQYF.

This clone showed up many times. V and J are TRBV5-1 and TRBJ2-1, with D tentatively TRBD2 (5 bases). CDR1 is SGHRS, CDR2 YFSETQ, per germline. Deletions cut 3 bases from V and 8 bases from J, with 15 bases between. The CDR3 length is 14 residues. The CDR3 DNA sequence: TGCGCCAGCAGCTGGGCGGGCGGAGCCGATGAGCAGTTCTTC. Translation: CASSWAGGADEQFF.

The rearrangement joins TRBV12-3 or TRBV12-4 to TRBJ2-7; 9 bases agree with TRBD1. Trimming at V came to 3 bases and at J to 4 bases, leaving 1 base not matched to a gene. This CDR3 has 13 amino acids. The CDR3 spells CASSLGQGYEQYF. DNA of the CDR3: TGTGCCAGCAGTTTGGGACAGGGTTACGAGCAGTACTTC.

J is TRBJ2-7 and V is TRBV29-1; 7 bases map to TRBD1. Germline assignment: CDR1 SQVTM and CDR2 ANQGSEA. The V and J ends lost 4 bases and 4 bases, in that order; junction bases with no gene match: 10. This CDR3 has 14 amino acids. The CDR3 coding sequence is TGCAGCGTTGTTTCCTCGGGACAGTTTTACGAGCAGTACTTC. It yields the protein CSVVSSGQFYEQYF.

This clone was seen ten or more times. The chain recombines TRBV2 with TRBJ1-1; a weak D match, TRBD1 (5 bases). Germline assignment: CDR1 SNHLY and CDR2 FYNNEI. This CDR3 spans 11 amino acids. The V end was cut by 10 bases, the J end by 7 bases, with 13 bases between. The CDR3 protein is CATSGAHEAFF. The CDR3 nucleotides are TGTGCCACATCCGGGGCCCATGAAGCTTTCTTT. Drawing the rest from reference TRBV2 and TRBJ1-1, the complete variable domain is EPEVTQTPSHQVTQMGQEVILRCVPISNHLYFYWYRQILGQKVEFLVSFYNNEISEKSEIFDDQFSVERPDGSNFTLKIRSTKLEDSAMYFCATSGAHEAFFGQGTRLTVV.

V and J are TRBV4-1 and TRBJ2-3, with 8 bases identical to TRBD1. The V gene end was trimmed by 3 bases and the J gene end by 6 bases; junction bases not matched to a gene: 14. This CDR3 contains 17 residues. CDR1 MGHRA and CDR2 YSYEKL come from the germline V gene. This CDR3 reads CASSQLLRDRYKDTQYF. DNA for the CDR3: TGCGCCAGCAGCCAGCTATTACGGGACAGGTACAAGGATACGCAGTATTTT.

V and J are TRBV28 and TRBJ2-5; D could derive from TRBD1 or TRBD2 (5 bases each). The CDR3 is 12 residues long. Trimming left V 8 bases short and J 7 bases short, with 14 bases between. The germline V gene has CDR1 MDHEN and CDR2 SYDVKM. The CDR3 loop reads CASGAPGRTQYF. As DNA, the CDR3 is TGTGCCAGCGGAGCGCCGGGGCGGACCCAGTACTTC.

This clone was seen ten or more times. This rearrangement joins TRBV28 to TRBJ1-2; D unclear. The CDR3 extends over 15 amino acids. V lost 6 bases to trimming and J lost 0 bases, with 14 bases between them. Germline V gives CDR1 MDHEN, CDR2 SYDVKM. The CDR3 protein is CASRSGVTSNYGYTF. As DNA, the CDR3 is TGTGCCAGCAGGTCAGGAGTAACTTCTAACTATGGCTACACCTTC.

This clone was picked up many times. The chain employs TRBV5-7 and TRBJ2-7; D not certain. TRBV5-7 is identified as an open reading frame with a role that is uncertain. The CDR3 covers 14 residues. V gave up 0 bases and J gave up 1 base, with 8 bases separating them. CDR3 sequence (DNA): TGTGCCAGCAGCTTGGCCTATAGTTCCTACGAGCAGTACTTC. Amino acid sequence: CASSLAYSSYEQYF.

This clone was counted many times. J is TRBJ2-7 and V is TRBV6-1; TRBD1 matches 10 bases. V lost 6 bases, J lost 0 bases, and 5 bases stayed unmatched. The CDR3 length is 15 residues. CDR1 and CDR2 (germline): MNHNS, SASEGT. CDR3 sequence reads: CASSRGQGGSYEQYF. The DNA of the CDR3 is TGTGCCAGCAGCCGAGGACAGGGGGGCTCCTACGAGCAGTACTTC.

This clone was seen a single time. The chain couples TRBV30 to TRBJ1-2; TRBD1 is a possible D gene (6 bases). V shed 0 bases and J shed 12 bases, with 14 bases lying between them. CDR3 length: 12 amino acids. Germline V CDR1 and CDR2: GTSNPN, SVGIG (reference sequence). CDR3 loop: CAWSVVGQRNTF. The CDR3 DNA is TGTGCCTGGAGTGTTGTTGGACAGCGAAACACCTTC.

This rearrangement joins TRBV9 to TRBJ2-7; 10 bases fit TRBD2. The germline CDR1 and CDR2 sequences are SGDLS and YYNGEE. This CDR3 has 17 residues. Trimming cost V 2 bases and J 6 bases; bases outside gene matches: 14. Written as DNA, the CDR3 is TGTGCCAGCAGCGTTTCCTCTCTAGCGGGAGAGGGAGGCGAGCAGTACTTC. Translation gives CASSVSSLAGEGGEQYF.

This clone rates as medium-sized (0.01 to 0.1%). V gene TRBV6-2 or TRBV6-3 combines with J gene TRBJ2-2, with D perhaps TRBD1 (6 bases). Germline V gene sequence: CDR1 MNHEY, CDR2 SVGEGT. V was trimmed by 0 bases and J by 7 bases, leaving 15 bases between them. CDR3 length equals 16 residues. The DNA for the CDR3 is TGTGCCAGCAGTTACTCAAAAGGGGGAACGGGCGGGGAGCTGTTTTTT. It is translated as CASSYSKGGTGGELFF.

The CDR3 coding sequence is TGTGCCAGCAGCTTGACAGGGCGGGACACTGAAGCTTTCTTT. Protein sequence: CASSLTGRDTEAFF. V and J are TRBV5-6 and TRBJ1-1; the D gene is possibly TRBD1 (6 bases). With 1 base removed from V and 3 bases from J, the gap between germline ends came to 10 bases. The CDR3 is 14 amino acids. Germline values: CDR1 SGHDT, CDR2 YYEEEE. Full variable domain (remainder filled in from reference TRBV5-6 and TRBJ1-1): DAGVTQSPTHLIKTRGQQVTLRCSPKSGHDTVSWYQQALGQGPQFIFQYYEEEERQRGNFPDRFSGHQFPNYSSELNVNALLLGDSALYLCASSLTGRDTEAFFGQGTRLTVV.

This sequence joins TRBV2 and TRBJ2-7; D might be TRBD1 (5 bases). V was cut by 4 bases and J by 3 bases, with 7 bases left in between. The germline V gene encodes CDR1 SNHLY and CDR2 FYNNEI. The CDR3 runs 12 residues. The CDR3 here is CASSGQRYEQYF. CDR3 coding DNA: TGTGCCAGCAGTGGACAGCGCTACGAGCAGTACTTC.

The rearrangement joins TRBV10-3 to TRBJ1-2; 9 nucleotides match TRBD1. V was pared by 6 bases and J by 4 bases, with 6 bases of the junction left unmatched. The V gene's germline CDR1 is ENHRY and CDR2 SYGVKD. The CDR3 length is 14 residues. The chain's CDR3 is CAISPGTGTYGYTF. In nucleotides, the CDR3 is TGTGCCATCAGCCCCGGGACAGGGACCTATGGCTACACCTTC.

This clone was picked up many times. The chain links TRBV24-1 to TRBJ1-3; the D is unclear. Trimming removed 8 bases at V and 4 bases at J, with 17 bases between. The CDR3 is 15 residues long. Germline values: CDR1 KGHDR, CDR2 SFDVKD. The chain's CDR3 is CATMSEGNYGNTIYF. CDR3 DNA: TGTGCCACCATGAGCGAAGGGAATTACGGAAACACCATATATTTT.

The chain links TRBV7-2 to TRBJ1-5; D not certain. The CDR3 has 15 residues. Germline assignment: CDR1 SGHTA and CDR2 FQGNSA. With 2 bases removed from V and 4 bases from J, the gap between germline ends came to 12 bases. CDR3 coding DNA: TGTGCCAGCAGCTTACGAACAGCCCAAAATCAGCCCCAGCATTTT. This translates into CASSLRTAQNQPQHF.

The V and J genes are TRBV6-1 and TRBJ1-1; D is perhaps TRBD1 (5 bases). Trimming took off 10 bases at V and 4 bases at J, with 19 bases between the two ends. CDR1 and CDR2 from the germline V gene are MNHNS and SASEGT. The CDR3 is 14 amino acids. The CDR3 coding sequence is TGTGCCATCCCCCTACAGGTTGTGGGCACTGAAGCTTTCTTT. Its translation is CAIPLQVVGTEAFF.

This clone has only a few counts. This rearrangement joins TRBV27 to TRBJ1-5, with D perhaps matching TRBD1 (5 bases). V lost 1 base, J lost 5 bases, and 12 bases lay in between. In germline, CDR1 is MNHEY, CDR2 SMNVEV (reference sequence). CDR3 length equals 15 residues. CDR3: CASSLLAGSDQPQHF. The CDR3 bases are TGTGCCAGCAGTTTATTAGCAGGGTCAGATCAGCCCCAGCATTTT.

This clone was found many times. Other DNA variants within this sample encode the same CDR3. CDR3 residues: CASSPPRRLPVQETQYF. CDR3 coding DNA: TGTGCCAGCTCACCACCACGACGGCTACCAGTCCAAGAGACCCAGTACTTC. The V gene is TRBV18, the J gene TRBJ2-5; D is undetermined. The V end lost 0 bases, the J end lost 1 base, and 15 bases lay between the germline ends. CDR1 and CDR2 (germline): KGHSH, LQKENI. CDR3 length: 17 amino acids.

This clone was seen ten or more times. The V call is TRBV4-2, the J call TRBJ1-3; possibly TRBD1 for D (6 bases). V lost 1 base and J lost 0, with 16 bases in between. This CDR3 has 18 amino acids. Per the germline V gene, CDR1 is LGHNA and CDR2 is YNFKEQ. The CDR3 DNA reads TGTGCCAGCAGCCAAGGGGGAACAGGGTGGGGCTCTGGAAACACCATATATTTT. Amino acid sequence: CASSQGGTGWGSGNTIYF.

This clone was picked up many times. The chain carries TRBV11-2 and TRBJ2-3; D gene uncertain. Trimming left V 5 bases short and J 0 bases short, with 12 bases between. The CDR3 totals 15 residues. The germline gives CDR1 SGHAT, CDR2 FQNNGV. DNA of the CDR3: TGTGCCAGCAGCCCCGCCCTCTCTAGCACAGATACGCAGTATTTT. Protein: CASSPALSSTDTQYF.

In this sample, this clone turned up many times. The V gene is TRBV16, the J gene TRBJ1-2; 9 bases match TRBD1. Per the germline V gene, CDR1 is KGHSY and CDR2 is FQNENV. The trim removed 0 bases at V and 4 bases at J, leaving 6 bases unmatched. The CDR3 length is 16 residues. The CDR3 loop reads CASSQSVTGGGYGYTF. CDR3 DNA: TGTGCCAGCAGCCAATCGGTGACAGGGGGTGGCTATGGCTACACCTTC.